These 11 T cell receptor beta chains were sequenced from one sample in a study of PD-1 blockade in classical Hodgkin lymphoma. Clones were sequenced by immunoSEQ multiplex PCR, and TCRdb holds only the in-frame ones, with some missing. This table has about 97,000 clones, roughly 83% appearing once. Following autologous stem cell transplantation, relapse occurred in every patient, and exposure to brentuximab vedotin varied. The sequencing used peripheral blood mononuclear cells (PBMCs), collected at baseline. Every receptor here comes from a human donor with classical Hodgkin lymphoma.

The rearrangement uses TRBV19 and TRBJ2-2; 7 positions agree with TRBD2. The CDR3 runs to 15 residues. Germline CDR1 LNHDA, CDR2 SQIVND (reference sequence). The V and J ends lost 6 bases and 1 base, in that order; junction bases with no gene match: 5. The DNA for the CDR3 is TGTGCCAGTAGGGAGCGGGGCTTGAACACCGGGGAGCTGTTTTTT. Protein sequence: CASRERGLNTGELFF.

This clone is a singleton in its sample. The chain couples TRBV5-4 to TRBJ2-7, with 9 bases fitting TRBD1. From germline, CDR1 is SGHNT and CDR2 YYREEE (reference sequence). V lost 4 bases and J lost 2; bases outside the gene matches: 13. The CDR3 totals 17 residues. CDR3 bases: TGTGCCAGCAGCAAGCCGATGACCGGGACAGGGACCTACGAGCAGTACTTC. This encodes CASSKPMTGTGTYEQYF.

DNA for the CDR3: TGTGCCAGCAGAAAGGGGGGGACAGCAGTCGATACGCAGTATTTT. It translates to CASRKGGTAVDTQYF. This rearrangement joins TRBV7-9 to TRBJ2-3; either TRBD1 or TRBD2 may supply D (7 bases each). The germline gives CDR1 SEHNR, CDR2 FQNEAQ (reference sequence). V lost 6 bases, J lost 6 bases, and 19 bases lay in between. CDR3 size: 15 residues. Full variable domain (missing parts from reference TRBV7-9 and TRBJ2-3): DTGVSQNPRHKITKRGQNVTFRCDPISEHNRLYWYRQTLGQGPEFLTYFQNEAQLEKSRLLSDRFSAERPKGSFSTLEIQRTEQGDSAMYLCASRKGGTAVDTQYFGPGTRLTVL.

A note on this clone: The same CDR3 can be traced to other DNA sequences in this sample. The chain recombines TRBV11-2 with TRBJ2-7; 8 bases are a match to TRBD2. This CDR3 has 14 amino acids. Trimming cost V 2 bases and J 2 bases; bases outside gene matches: 2. Looked up from germline, CDR1 is SGHAT and CDR2 is FQNNGV. The CDR3, as DNA: TGTGCCAGCAGCTTAAGTAGCGGGACCTACGAGCAGTACTTC. Translating it yields CASSLSSGTYEQYF.

The J gene is TRBJ2-1, the V gene TRBV4-1; a weak D match, TRBD1 (6 bases). Per the germline V gene, CDR1 is MGHRA and CDR2 is YSYEKL. The CDR3 spans 16 residues. V was shortened by 0 bases and J by 8 bases, with 17 bases between the two germline ends. The CDR3 region has the DNA TGCGCCAGCAGCCAAGACGAAGACAGGTTCAGGCATGAGCAGTTCTTC. This translates into CASSQDEDRFRHEQFF.

The genes are TRBV7-9 and TRBJ1-5; TRBD1 agrees at 10 bases. The CDR3 sequence is 15 residues long. Losses at the gene ends were 1 base for V and 4 bases for J; bases not matched to a gene: 1. Germline CDR1 reads SEHNR; CDR2 reads FQNEAQ (reference sequence). CDR3 residues: CASSLGGQGNQPQHF. CDR3 in DNA: TGTGCCAGCAGCTTAGGGGGACAGGGGAATCAGCCCCAGCATTTT.

The V and J genes are TRBV30 and TRBJ2-4, with TRBD1 identical over 9 bases. This CDR3 spans 15 amino acids. V was clipped by 2 bases and J by 2 bases; unmatched bases: 4. Germline CDR1 is GTSNPN and CDR2 is SVGIG (reference sequence). The CDR3 here is CAWSNRGLSKNIQYF. CDR3 coding DNA: TGTGCCTGGAGTAACAGGGGGCTTTCCAAAAACATTCAGTACTTC.

The chain joins TRBV5-1 to TRBJ1-4; D unresolved. This CDR3 is 18 amino acids long. Between the trimmed V and J ends, which lost 4 bases and 1 base, there was a span of 20 bases. CDR1 and CDR2 (germline): SGHRS, YFSETQ. In DNA form, the CDR3 reads TGCGCCAGCAGCGCTGCCCCAACGCGATCGGGAACTAATGAAAAACTGTTTTTT. This translates into CASSAAPTRSGTNEKLFF.

V and J are TRBV10-3 and TRBJ2-2; possibly TRBD1 or TRBD2 for D (5 bases each). Germline CDR1 ENHRY, CDR2 SYGVKD. Trimming removed 4 bases from V and 7 bases from J, with 22 bases in between. This CDR3 spans 17 amino acids. The CDR3 DNA follows: TGTGCCATCAGTGTGAGGGGTACCTGGGGTCTTGGCGGGGAGCTGTTTTTT. This encodes CAISVRGTWGLGGELFF.

This chain connects TRBV5-6 to TRBJ1-2, with TRBD1 identical over 9 bases. V trimming: 4 bases; J trimming: 4 bases; junction bases outside the gene matches: 11. Germline V gene data show CDR1 as SGHDT and CDR2 as YYEEEE. The CDR3 extends over 16 amino acids. The CDR3 DNA reads as TGTGCCAGCAGCCCACCCCGCACAGGGGGCATCTATGGCTACACCTTC. Amino acids: CASSPPRTGGIYGYTF.

DNA of the CDR3: TGTGCCATCAGTGAGGGCGAGACTAGCGGAGAGAACACCGGGGAGCTGTTTTTT. Translating it yields CAISEGETSGENTGELFF. The V gene is TRBV10-3, the J gene TRBJ2-2; 9 bases are a match to TRBD2. V trimming: 2 bases; J trimming: 1 base; junction bases outside the gene matches: 8. CDR1 and CDR2 (germline): ENHRY, SYGVKD. The CDR3 is 18 amino acids.